These 4 T cell receptor beta chains were all obtained from the same sample, sequenced in a study of blood T cells in healthy people across ages. Combining a sample-barcoded 5' primer with a J-beta primer mix, a second PCR ran for about 6 to 12 cycles. TCRdb redid the calling of the 5' RACE reads with MiXCR, one entry per CDR3 protein. This sample has more than 800,000 distinct CDR3 sequences, with 29% found just once. The sequencing input was blood. The receptors were gathered from a woman aged 80 or over in good health.

There are many counts of this clonotype. This rearrangement joins TRBV7-9 to TRBJ1-1; unclear D gene. This CDR3 is 14 amino acids long. Looked up from germline, CDR1 is SEHNR and CDR2 is FQNEAQ (reference sequence). With 1 base removed from V and 6 bases from J, the gap between germline ends came to 12 bases. This CDR3 is CASSLEGRPAEAFF. The CDR3 nucleotides read TGTGCCAGCAGCTTAGAAGGCAGGCCCGCTGAAGCTTTCTTT.

CDR3 residues: CASRTPEGKLSNQPQHF. In DNA form, the CDR3 reads TGTGCCAGCAGGACCCCCGAGGGAAAGCTTAGCAATCAGCCCCAGCATTTT. This chain uses TRBV6-1 with TRBJ1-5; D gene unclear. V was pared by 6 bases and J by 0 bases, with 18 bases between. CDR3 size: 17 residues. The germline V gene encodes CDR1 MNHNS and CDR2 SASEGT.

This clonotype was counted only a few times. The rearrangement uses TRBV25-1 and TRBJ1-2; 9 bases agree with TRBD1. Trimming removed 3 bases from V and 5 bases from J; junction bases left unmatched: 7. Germline CDR1 and CDR2: MGHDK and SYGVNS. This CDR3 comprises 15 residues. CDR3 nucleotides: TGTGCCAGCAGTGACCGGACAGGGGTGGGATATGGCTACACCTTC. This codes for CASSDRTGVGYGYTF.

The chain recombines TRBV20-1 with TRBJ2-7; tentatively, D is TRBD1 or TRBD2 (5 bases each). The germline V and J ends were trimmed by 6 bases and 7 bases, with 22 bases remaining between them. Germline CDR1 DFQATT, CDR2 SNEGSKA (reference sequence). This CDR3 region has 14 residues. CDR3 sequence (DNA): TGCAGTGCGCAGACCGGGACCAGACGCAATGAGCAGTACTTC. As protein: CSAQTGTRRNEQYF.